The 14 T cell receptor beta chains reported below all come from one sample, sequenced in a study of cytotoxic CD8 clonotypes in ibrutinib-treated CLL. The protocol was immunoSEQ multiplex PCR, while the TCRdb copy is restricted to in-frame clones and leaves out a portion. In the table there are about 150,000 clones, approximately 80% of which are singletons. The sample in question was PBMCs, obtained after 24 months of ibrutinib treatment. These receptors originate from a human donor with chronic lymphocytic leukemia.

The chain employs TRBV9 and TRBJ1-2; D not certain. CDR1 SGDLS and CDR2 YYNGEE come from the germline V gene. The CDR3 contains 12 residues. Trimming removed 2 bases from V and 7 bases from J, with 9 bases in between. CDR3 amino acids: CASSVAGSGYTF. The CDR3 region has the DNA TGTGCCAGCAGCGTGGCGGGGAGTGGCTACACCTTC.

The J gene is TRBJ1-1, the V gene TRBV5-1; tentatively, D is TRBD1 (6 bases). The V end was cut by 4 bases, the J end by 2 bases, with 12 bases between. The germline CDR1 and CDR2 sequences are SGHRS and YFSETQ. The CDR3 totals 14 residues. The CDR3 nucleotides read TGCGCCAGCAGCCCGGAGGGGGTTAACACTGAAGCTTTCTTT. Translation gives CASSPEGVNTEAFF. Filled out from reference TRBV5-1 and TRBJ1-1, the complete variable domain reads KAGVTQTPRYLIKTRGQQVTLSCSPISGHRSVSWYQQTPGQGLQFLFEYFSETQRNKGNFPGRFSGRQFSNSRSEMNVSTLELGDSALYLCASSPEGVNTEAFFGQGTRLTVV.

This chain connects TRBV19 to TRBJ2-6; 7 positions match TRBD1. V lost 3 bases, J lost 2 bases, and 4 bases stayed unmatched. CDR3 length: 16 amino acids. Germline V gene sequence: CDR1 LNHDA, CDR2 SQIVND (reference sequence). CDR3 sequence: CASSITGAAGANVLTF. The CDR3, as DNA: TGTGCCAGTAGTATCACAGGGGCGGCTGGGGCCAACGTCCTGACTTTC.

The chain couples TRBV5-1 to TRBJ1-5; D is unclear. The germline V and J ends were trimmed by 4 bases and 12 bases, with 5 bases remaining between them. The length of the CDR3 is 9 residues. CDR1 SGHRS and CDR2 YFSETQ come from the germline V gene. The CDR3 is CASSPVQHF. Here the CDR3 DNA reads TGCGCCAGCAGCCCCGTCCAGCATTTT.

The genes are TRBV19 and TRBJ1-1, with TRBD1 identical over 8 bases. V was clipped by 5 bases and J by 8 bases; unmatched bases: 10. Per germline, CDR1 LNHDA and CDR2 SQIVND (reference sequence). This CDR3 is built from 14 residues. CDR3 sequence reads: CASSPRQGIVEAFF. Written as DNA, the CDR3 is TGTGCCAGTAGTCCCCGACAGGGGATCGTGGAAGCTTTCTTT.

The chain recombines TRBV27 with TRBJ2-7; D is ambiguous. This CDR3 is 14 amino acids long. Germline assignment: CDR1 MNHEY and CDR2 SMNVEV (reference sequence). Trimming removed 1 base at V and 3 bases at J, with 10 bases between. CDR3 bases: TGTGCCAGCAGTTTATACTCCCTCGGCTACGAGCAGTACTTC. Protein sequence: CASSLYSLGYEQYF.

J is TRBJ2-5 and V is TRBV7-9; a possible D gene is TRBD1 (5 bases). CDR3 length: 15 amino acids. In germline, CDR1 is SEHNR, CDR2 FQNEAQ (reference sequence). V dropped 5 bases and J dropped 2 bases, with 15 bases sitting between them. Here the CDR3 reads CASSPTQVLQETQYF. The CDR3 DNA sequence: TGTGCCAGCAGCCCCACACAGGTGTTACAAGAGACCCAGTACTTC.

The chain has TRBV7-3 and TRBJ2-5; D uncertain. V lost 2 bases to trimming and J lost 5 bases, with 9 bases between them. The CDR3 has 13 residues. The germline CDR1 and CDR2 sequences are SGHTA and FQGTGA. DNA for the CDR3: TGTGCCAGCAGCTTAGTAGGTGGGGAGACCCAGTACTTC. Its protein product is CASSLVGGETQYF.

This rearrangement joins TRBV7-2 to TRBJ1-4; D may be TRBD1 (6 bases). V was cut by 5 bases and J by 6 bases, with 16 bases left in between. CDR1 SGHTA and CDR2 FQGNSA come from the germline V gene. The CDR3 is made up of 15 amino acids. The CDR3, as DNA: TGTGCCAGCAGCCCTAACAGGGAGAGTCATGAAAAACTGTTTTTT. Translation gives CASSPNRESHEKLFF.

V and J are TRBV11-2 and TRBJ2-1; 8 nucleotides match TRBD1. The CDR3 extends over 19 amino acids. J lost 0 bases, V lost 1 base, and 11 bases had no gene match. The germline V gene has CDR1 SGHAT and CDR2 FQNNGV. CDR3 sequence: CASSLGAGGWQSSYNEQFF. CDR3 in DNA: TGTGCCAGCAGCTTAGGGGCAGGGGGCTGGCAAAGCTCCTACAATGAGCAGTTCTTC.

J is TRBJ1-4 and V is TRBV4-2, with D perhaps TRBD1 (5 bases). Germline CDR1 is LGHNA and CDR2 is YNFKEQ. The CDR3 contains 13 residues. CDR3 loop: CATAAATNEKLFF. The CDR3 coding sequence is TGTGCGACAGCGGCTGCAACTAATGAAAAACTGTTTTTT.

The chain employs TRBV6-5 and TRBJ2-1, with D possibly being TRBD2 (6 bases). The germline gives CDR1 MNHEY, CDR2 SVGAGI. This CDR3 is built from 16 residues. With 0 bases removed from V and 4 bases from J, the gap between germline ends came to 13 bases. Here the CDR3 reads CASSYSGSRGYNEQFF. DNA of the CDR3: TGTGCCAGCAGTTACTCGGGGTCACGGGGGTACAATGAGCAGTTCTTC.

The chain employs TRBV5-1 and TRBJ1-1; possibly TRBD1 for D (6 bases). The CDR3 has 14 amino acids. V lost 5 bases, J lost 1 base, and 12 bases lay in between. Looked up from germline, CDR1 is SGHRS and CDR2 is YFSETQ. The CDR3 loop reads CASRFTGTNTEAFF. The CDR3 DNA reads TGCGCCAGCAGATTTACAGGGACGAACACTGAAGCTTTCTTT.

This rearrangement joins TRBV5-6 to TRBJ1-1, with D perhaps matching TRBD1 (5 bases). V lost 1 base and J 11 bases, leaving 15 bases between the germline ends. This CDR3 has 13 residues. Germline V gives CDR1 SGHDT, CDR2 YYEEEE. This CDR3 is CASSLYGRVGAFF. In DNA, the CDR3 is TGTGCCAGCAGCTTGTATGGCAGGGTAGGGGCTTTCTTT.